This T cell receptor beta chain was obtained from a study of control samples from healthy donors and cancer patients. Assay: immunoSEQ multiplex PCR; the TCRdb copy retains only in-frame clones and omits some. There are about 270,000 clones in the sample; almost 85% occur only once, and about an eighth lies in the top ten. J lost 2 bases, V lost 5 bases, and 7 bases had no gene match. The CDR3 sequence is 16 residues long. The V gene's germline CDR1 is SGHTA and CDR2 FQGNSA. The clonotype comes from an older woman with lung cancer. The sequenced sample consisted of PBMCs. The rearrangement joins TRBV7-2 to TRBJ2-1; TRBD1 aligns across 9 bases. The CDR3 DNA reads TGTGCCAGCAGCGTGGACAGGGGTCGCCCCTACAATGAGCAGTTCTTC. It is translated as CASSVDRGRPYNEQFF.